This entry lists 12 T cell receptor beta chains sequenced from one sample in a study of graft-versus-host responses after intestinal transplantation. TCRdb's copy holds only in-frame clones and misses some; the assay was immunoSEQ multiplex PCR. The sample carries around 96,000 clones, 80% to 95% recorded once. Here the sequenced sample was PBMCs, taken 450 to 460 days after intestinal transplant. Receptors originate from a human patient who received an intestinal transplant, so some T cells may come from the graft donor.

The sample holds a few counts of this clone. The V call is TRBV2, the J call TRBJ1-1; D uncertain. CDR1 and CDR2 from the germline V gene are SNHLY and FYNNEI. This CDR3 has 10 residues. The V and J ends lost 5 bases and 8 bases respectively, with 6 bases between them. The CDR3 region has the DNA TGTGCCAGCAGTATTCGCGAAGCTTTCTTT. Its translation is CASSIREAFF.

V is TRBV5-6 and J is TRBJ2-7; D tentatively reads TRBD1 or TRBD2 (5 bases each). CDR3 length: 14 residues. The V end was cut by 4 bases, the J end by 0 bases, with 11 bases between. Per the germline V gene, CDR1 is SGHDT and CDR2 is YYEEEE. CDR3 nucleotide sequence: TGTGCCAGCAGCCTCTTGGGGGACTCCTACGAGCAGTACTTC. It specifies CASSLLGDSYEQYF.

The J gene is TRBJ1-1, the V gene TRBV15; no reliable D call. Trimming took 2 bases from V and 8 from J, leaving 12 bases between them. The V gene's germline CDR1 is LNHNV and CDR2 YYDKDF (reference sequence). This CDR3 has 13 amino acids. CDR3 DNA: TGTGCCACCAGCAGAAACGGTGGGTTCGAAGCTTTCTTT. Encoded protein: CATSRNGGFEAFF. The variable domain in full, completed from reference TRBV15 and TRBJ1-1, reads DAMVIQNPRYQVTQFGKPVTLSCSQTLNHNVMYWYQQKSSQAPKLLFHYYDKDFNNEADTPDNFQSRRPNTSFCFLDIRSPGLGDTAMYLCATSRNGGFEAFFGQGTRLTVV.

The table lists this clone with a count of one. The chain is built from TRBV5-6 and TRBJ2-7; D is perhaps TRBD1 or TRBD2 (5 bases each). Germline V CDR1 and CDR2: SGHDT, YYEEEE. The CDR3 is made up of 15 amino acids. V was shortened by 4 bases and J by 3 bases, with 17 bases between the two germline ends. The CDR3 is CASSMVGWGYYEQYF. In DNA, the CDR3 is TGTGCCAGCAGCATGGTGGGGTGGGGGTACTACGAGCAGTACTTC.

The chain links TRBV6-5 to TRBJ2-2; the D is unclear. The CDR3 spans 13 residues. Germline loops: CDR1 MNHEY, CDR2 SVGAGI. Deletions cut 9 bases from V and 5 bases from J, with 13 bases between. CDR3: CASTLGPTGELFF. For the CDR3, the DNA is TGTGCCAGTACGCTTGGGCCTACCGGGGAGCTGTTTTTT.

This clone appeared a single time. The chain has TRBV4-1 and TRBJ1-2; no reliable D call. Germline CDR1 is MGHRA and CDR2 is YSYEKL. This CDR3 is built from 14 residues. The V end lost 0 bases, the J end lost 4 bases, and 9 bases lay between the germline ends. CDR3 loop: CASSQEGASYGYTF. As DNA, the CDR3 is TGCGCCAGCAGCCAAGAAGGCGCAAGCTATGGCTACACCTTC.

The chain uses TRBV6-5 and TRBJ1-6, with D hard to call. The germline V gene has CDR1 MNHEY and CDR2 SVGAGI. V lost 6 bases to trimming and J lost 7 bases, with 7 bases between them. The CDR3 length is 12 residues. The CDR3 reads CASSLGNSPLHF. DNA of the CDR3: TGTGCCAGCAGCCTCGGGAATTCACCCCTCCACTTT.

The CDR3 DNA follows: TGTGCCAGCTCCGGAAACCCGGGACACCGGAGCACTGAAGCTTTCTTT. It encodes CASSGNPGHRSTEAFF. The V gene is TRBV18, the J gene TRBJ1-1; D may be TRBD1 (6 bases). V lost 6 bases and J 4 bases, leaving 21 bases between the germline ends. The CDR3 is made up of 16 amino acids. The germline V gene encodes CDR1 KGHSH and CDR2 LQKENI.

The V and J genes are TRBV6-5 and TRBJ1-1; D possibly corresponds to TRBD1 (6 bases). The CDR3 extends over 11 amino acids. Trimming cost V 3 bases and J 11 bases, with 10 bases left between them. The V gene's germline CDR1 is MNHEY and CDR2 SVGAGI. The CDR3 spells CASSYGQLAFF. DNA of the CDR3: TGTGCCAGCAGTTATGGACAGTTGGCTTTCTTT.

This clone was picked up one time. This chain links TRBV19 with TRBJ2-1; D gene ambiguous. Trimming stripped 3 bases from V and 6 bases from J, with 12 bases between. This CDR3 contains 14 residues. Germline values: CDR1 LNHDA, CDR2 SQIVND (reference sequence). In DNA, the CDR3 is TGTGCCAGTAGTATTCTGGGTGTCCGCAATGAGCAGTTCTTC. The encoded protein is CASSILGVRNEQFF. Full variable domain (missing parts from reference TRBV19 and TRBJ2-1): DGGITQSPKYLFRKEGQNVTLSCEQNLNHDAMYWYRQDPGQGLRLIYYSQIVNDFQKGDIAEGYSVSREKKESFPLTVTSAQKNPTAFYLCASSILGVRNEQFFGPGTRLTVL.

The chain is built from TRBV7-9 and TRBJ1-6, with 8 bases lining up with TRBD1. With 5 bases clipped from V and 6 bases from J, the junction kept 9 bases outside the gene matches. The CDR3 consists of 16 residues. Germline CDR1 SEHNR, CDR2 FQNEAQ (reference sequence). CDR3 coding DNA: TGTGCCAGCAGCCCCGGGACAGGCCTGAGTAATTCACCCCTCCACTTT. Encoded protein: CASSPGTGLSNSPLHF.

V gene TRBV11-2 combines with J gene TRBJ2-3, with 7 bases fitting TRBD2. V lost 5 bases and J lost 1; bases outside the gene matches: 3. The V gene's germline CDR1 is SGHAT and CDR2 FQNNGV. The CDR3 sequence is 14 residues long. The DNA of the CDR3 is TGTGCCAGCAGCGCTACTAGCGGCACAGATACGCAGTATTTT. This gives the protein CASSATSGTDTQYF.